One sample yielded the 19 T cell receptor beta chains listed below, sequenced in a study of blood T cell repertoires in COVID-19. This table comes from immunoSEQ multiplex PCR, and its TCRdb copy is limited to in-frame clones, with some not included. This repertoire shows around 140,000 clones, more than 75% found once; its top ten account for about 2.5%. Material for sequencing was peripheral blood. These receptors all stem from a man over 45 with active COVID-19.

The DNA for the CDR3 is TGTGCCTGGTGTCTAAACCTTGGAAACACCATATATTTT. It is translated as CAWCLNLGNTIYF. J is TRBJ1-3 and V is TRBV30, with D unclear. This CDR3 is 13 amino acids long. The germline V and J ends were trimmed by 5 bases and 3 bases, with 11 bases remaining between them. CDR1 and CDR2 from the germline V gene are GTSNPN and SVGIG (reference sequence).

In this sample, this clone turned up once. The chain uses TRBV3-1 (or the pseudogene TRBV3-2) and TRBJ2-3, with D possibly being TRBD1 (6 bases). CDR1 LGHDT and CDR2 YNNKEL come from the germline V gene (reference sequence). CDR3 length: 17 amino acids. V dropped 2 bases and J dropped 0 bases, with 15 bases sitting between them. The CDR3 loop is CASSQQGRRSSTDTQYF. The CDR3 nucleotides are TGTGCCAGCAGCCAACAGGGGCGGAGATCTAGCACAGATACGCAGTATTTT.

This chain uses TRBV6-1 with TRBJ2-3, with 7 nucleotides matching TRBD2. The germline V gene encodes CDR1 MNHNS and CDR2 SASEGT. The CDR3 contains 15 residues. Trimming removed 6 bases from V and 6 bases from J; junction bases left unmatched: 12. Here the CDR3 reads CASRTQAGLGDTQYF. In DNA form, the CDR3 reads TGTGCCAGCAGGACCCAAGCGGGGTTAGGGGATACGCAGTATTTT.

V is TRBV23-1 and J is TRBJ2-1, with 9 bases aligning to TRBD2. TRBV23-1 falls under the ORF class, with uncertain function. This CDR3 contains 17 residues. The J segment lost 7 bases and the V segment lost 2 bases, leaving 12 bases of the junction unmatched. The CDR3 nucleotides read TGCGCCAGCAGTCAAAGTTGGTGCGGGGGGGCCCGAAATGAGCAGTTCTTC. This translates into CASSQSWCGGARNEQFF.

J is TRBJ1-4 and V is TRBV3-1 (or the pseudogene TRBV3-2); the match to TRBD1 covers 7 bases. The CDR3 runs 16 residues. Unmatched junction bases numbered 10, after V lost 1 base and J lost 8 bases. Germline-derived CDR1 and CDR2 are LGHDT and YNNKEL (reference sequence). CDR3 coding DNA: TGTGCCAGCAGCCAAGTTAAGCCAGGGGGACGCGAAAAACTGTTTTTT. This codes for CASSQVKPGGREKLFF.

This clone was seen a handful of times. V usage is TRBV19 and J usage is TRBJ2-3, with a tentative D call TRBD2 (5 bases). The CDR3 loop spans 11 amino acids. Per germline, CDR1 LNHDA and CDR2 SQIVND (reference sequence). V gave up 10 bases and J gave up 5 bases, with 10 bases separating them. CDR3 in DNA: TGTGCCACTGCCCGGGGAGATACGCAGTATTTT. Protein sequence: CATARGDTQYF.

This clone was seen once. The V and J genes are TRBV7-9 and TRBJ2-1; TRBD1 agrees at 10 bases. This CDR3 has 16 amino acids. After removal of 5 bases from V and 0 bases from J, the junction contained 4 bases not matched to a gene. Per the germline V gene, CDR1 is SEHNR and CDR2 is FQNEAQ (reference sequence). The CDR3 sequence is CASSIRTGGSYNEQFF. The CDR3 region has the DNA TGTGCCAGCAGCATCCGGACAGGGGGCTCCTACAATGAGCAGTTCTTC.

The chain uses TRBV30 and TRBJ1-4; D might be TRBD1 (5 bases). Trimming pared 5 bases from V and 8 bases from J, leaving 21 bases between. Germline V gene data show CDR1 as GTSNPN and CDR2 as SVGIG (reference sequence). The CDR3 spans 15 residues. The CDR3 region is CAWGRRGGAREKLFF. The CDR3 nucleotides read TGTGCCTGGGGGCGGAGGGGAGGCGCCAGGGAAAAACTGTTTTTT.

The chain joins TRBV19 to TRBJ1-6; 7 bases fit TRBD1. Germline V gene lookup returns CDR1 LNHDA and CDR2 SQIVND (reference sequence). This CDR3 comprises 16 residues. V lost 0 bases, J lost 8 bases, and 7 bases stayed unmatched. The CDR3 nucleotides read TGTGCCAGTAGTATAGATCCCGGCAGGGGGTATTCACCCCTCCACTTT. Translating gives CASSIDPGRGYSPLHF.

A few counts support this clone. The V gene is TRBV7-9, the J gene TRBJ1-5; possibly TRBD1 for D (6 bases). Trimming stripped 1 base from V and 5 bases from J, with 6 bases between. The germline V gene encodes CDR1 SEHNR and CDR2 FQNEAQ (reference sequence). This CDR3 has 13 amino acids. CDR3 in DNA: TGTGCCAGCAGCTTAGAGGGGGATCAGCCCCAGCATTTT. Protein: CASSLEGDQPQHF.

V gene TRBV7-9 combines with J gene TRBJ1-4; the D is unclear. The CDR3 has 10 residues. From germline, CDR1 is SEHNR and CDR2 FQNEAQ (reference sequence). With 10 bases removed from V and 10 bases from J, the gap between germline ends came to 10 bases. The CDR3 loop is CAIELGKLFF. CDR3 nucleotide sequence: TGTGCCATCGAGCTCGGAAAACTGTTTTTT. The whole variable domain, filled in from reference TRBV7-9 and TRBJ1-4, reads DTGVSQNPRHKITKRGQNVTFRCDPISEHNRLYWYRQTLGQGPEFLTYFQNEAQLEKSRLLSDRFSAERPKGSFSTLEIQRTEQGDSAMYLCAIELGKLFFGSGTQLSVL.

The chain combines TRBV19 with TRBJ2-1; 7 positions agree with TRBD2. Germline lookup yields CDR1 LNHDA and CDR2 SQIVND (reference sequence). V lost 5 bases to trimming and J lost 2 bases; unmatched junction nucleotides: 6. This CDR3 comprises 15 residues. For the CDR3, the DNA is TGTGCCAGTAGTGTAACCCGGGGGGCCTACAATGAGCAGTTCTTC. Its translation is CASSVTRGAYNEQFF. Full variable domain (rest looked up from reference TRBV19 and TRBJ2-1): DGGITQSPKYLFRKEGQNVTLSCEQNLNHDAMYWYRQDPGQGLRLIYYSQIVNDFQKGDIAEGYSVSREKKESFPLTVTSAQKNPTAFYLCASSVTRGAYNEQFFGPGTRLTVL.

The J gene is TRBJ2-7, the V gene TRBV7-3; maybe TRBD2 (6 bases). Between the trimmed V and J ends, which lost 5 bases and 0 bases, there was a span of 14 bases. Germline V gives CDR1 SGHTA, CDR2 FQGTGA. The length of the CDR3 is 15 residues. The CDR3 DNA reads as TGTGCCAGCAGCCATGGAGGGGTCAGCTCCTACGAGCAGTACTTC. Translation: CASSHGGVSSYEQYF.

This clone was detected only a few times. The chain uses TRBV27 and TRBJ1-4; 7 bases fit TRBD1. CDR1 and CDR2 from the germline V gene are MNHEY and SMNVEV (reference sequence). V was clipped by 4 bases and J by 4 bases; unmatched bases: 12. The length of the CDR3 is 17 residues. CDR3 DNA sequence: TGTGCCAGCAGTTGGACAGGACCTTCAGGCCTTAATGAAAAACTGTTTTTT. Its translation: CASSWTGPSGLNEKLFF.

The chain has TRBV19 and TRBJ2-1, with 9 bases that match TRBD2. Looked up from germline, CDR1 is LNHDA and CDR2 is SQIVND (reference sequence). The J segment lost 9 bases and the V segment lost 6 bases, leaving 6 bases of the junction unmatched. The CDR3 sequence is 13 residues long. CDR3 coding DNA: TGTGCCAGTAGCCGCGGGGGGGCCTTTGAGCAGTTCTTC. It translates to CASSRGGAFEQFF.

The rearrangement joins TRBV5-6 to TRBJ2-5, with D perhaps matching TRBD1 (6 bases). The V end was cut by 4 bases, the J end by 2 bases, with 15 bases between. Germline CDR1 SGHDT, CDR2 YYEEEE. There are 15 residues in the CDR3. This CDR3 is CASSPGLRGQETQYF. In nucleotides, the CDR3 is TGTGCCAGCAGCCCAGGACTGAGGGGGCAAGAGACCCAGTACTTC.

This chain connects TRBV25-1 to TRBJ1-6; TRBD1 matches 10 bases. CDR3 length: 15 residues. Trimming took 6 bases from V and 7 from J; bases not matched to a gene: 6. Germline assignment: CDR1 MGHDK and CDR2 SYGVNS. The CDR3 DNA follows: TGTGCCAGCAGGGGCCGGGACAGGGGAAATTCACCCCTCCACTTT. Translated, it gives CASRGRDRGNSPLHF.

V is TRBV9 and J is TRBJ1-1, with TRBD1 matching 8 bases. The CDR3 spans 15 residues. J lost 7 bases, V lost 0 bases, and 8 bases had no gene match. From germline, CDR1 is SGDLS and CDR2 YYNGEE. DNA of the CDR3: TGTGCCAGCAGCGTAGGGTCGCAGGGGGCGCTTGAAGCTTTCTTT. The encoded protein is CASSVGSQGALEAFF.

V gene TRBV4-1 combines with J gene TRBJ2-2; perhaps TRBD2 as D (5 bases). Germline V gene data show CDR1 as MGHRA and CDR2 as YSYEKL. With 1 base removed from V and 4 bases from J, the gap between germline ends came to 13 bases. The CDR3 is made up of 16 amino acids. The chain's CDR3 is CASSQARRKGTGELFF. The CDR3 region has the DNA TGCGCCAGCAGCCAAGCTCGGAGGAAGGGCACCGGGGAGCTGTTTTTT.